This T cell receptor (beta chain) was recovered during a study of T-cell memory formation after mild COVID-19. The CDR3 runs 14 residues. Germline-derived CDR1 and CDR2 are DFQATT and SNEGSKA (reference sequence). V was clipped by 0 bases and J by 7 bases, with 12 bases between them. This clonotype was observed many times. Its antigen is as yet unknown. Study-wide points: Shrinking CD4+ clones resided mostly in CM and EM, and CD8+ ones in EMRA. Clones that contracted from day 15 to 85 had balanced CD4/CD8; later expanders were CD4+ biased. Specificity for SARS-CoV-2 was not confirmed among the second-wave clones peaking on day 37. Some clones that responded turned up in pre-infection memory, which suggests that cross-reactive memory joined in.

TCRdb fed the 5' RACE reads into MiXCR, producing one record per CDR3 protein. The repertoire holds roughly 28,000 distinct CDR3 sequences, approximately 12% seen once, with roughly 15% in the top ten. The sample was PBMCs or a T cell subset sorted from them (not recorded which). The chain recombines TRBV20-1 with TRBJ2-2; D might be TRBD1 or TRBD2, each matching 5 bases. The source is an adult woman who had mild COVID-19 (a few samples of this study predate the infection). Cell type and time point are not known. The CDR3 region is CSARDGRENGELFF. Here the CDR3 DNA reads TGCAGTGCTAGAGATGGCAGGGAGAACGGGGAGCTGTTTTTT.